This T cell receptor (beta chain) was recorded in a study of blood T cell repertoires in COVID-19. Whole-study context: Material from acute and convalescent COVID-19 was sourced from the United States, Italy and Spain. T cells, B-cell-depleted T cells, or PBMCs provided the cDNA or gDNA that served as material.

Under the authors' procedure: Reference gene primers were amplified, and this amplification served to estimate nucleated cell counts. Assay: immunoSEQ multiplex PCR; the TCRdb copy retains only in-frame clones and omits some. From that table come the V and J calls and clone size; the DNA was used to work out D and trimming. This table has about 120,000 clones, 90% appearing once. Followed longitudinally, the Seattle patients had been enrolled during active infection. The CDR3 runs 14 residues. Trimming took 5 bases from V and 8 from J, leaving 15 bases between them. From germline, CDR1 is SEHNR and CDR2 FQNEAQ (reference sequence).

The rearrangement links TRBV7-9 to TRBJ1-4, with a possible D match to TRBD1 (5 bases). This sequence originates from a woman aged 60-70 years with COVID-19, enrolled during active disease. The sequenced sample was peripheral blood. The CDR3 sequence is CASSPKTGGEKLFF. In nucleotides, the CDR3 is TGTGCCAGCAGCCCGAAAACAGGAGGGGAAAAACTGTTTTTT.